Listed here are 3 T cell receptor beta chains from one sample, sequenced in a study of OX40 agonist ivuxolimab in advanced cancers. Libraries were prepared by immunoSEQ multiplex PCR; TCRdb keeps only in-frame clonotypes and omits some of them. Of tens of thousands of clones listed, approximately 92% are singletons. Sequencing was performed on CD4+ or CD8+ T cells sorted from blood, taken in a trial of the OX40 agonist ivuxolimab. Source of these receptors: an adult with an advanced solid tumor such as melanoma, head and neck, liver or kidney cancer.

This chain joins TRBV6-1 and TRBJ1-2; a possible D gene is TRBD1 (5 bases). Looked up from germline, CDR1 is MNHNS and CDR2 is SASEGT. With 5 bases removed from V and 0 bases from J, the gap between germline ends came to 13 bases. The CDR3 is 15 residues long. The CDR3 reads CASSRGGATNYGYTF. The CDR3 DNA reads TGTGCCAGCAGTCGGGGGGGTGCCACTAACTATGGCTACACCTTC.

This chain connects TRBV9 to TRBJ1-2; 8 bases map to TRBD1. The CDR3 sequence is 15 residues long. Unmatched junction bases numbered 8, after V lost 0 bases and J lost 7 bases. Looked up from germline, CDR1 is SGDLS and CDR2 is YYNGEE. The CDR3 coding sequence is TGTGCCAGCAGCGTAGATCTTAGGACAGGGAGTGGCTACACCTTC. Amino acid sequence: CASSVDLRTGSGYTF.

This clone was counted between two and nine times. The CDR3 DNA sequence: TGTGCCAGCAGGGTCGGGGCCGCGGGGACCGGGGAGCTGTTTTTT. It yields the protein CASRVGAAGTGELFF. J is TRBJ2-2 and V is TRBV7-9; D might be TRBD2 (6 bases). CDR1 and CDR2 from the germline V gene are SEHNR and FQNEAQ (reference sequence). The ends were cut back, 6 bases at V and 5 bases at J, with 16 bases in the middle. This CDR3 contains 15 residues.